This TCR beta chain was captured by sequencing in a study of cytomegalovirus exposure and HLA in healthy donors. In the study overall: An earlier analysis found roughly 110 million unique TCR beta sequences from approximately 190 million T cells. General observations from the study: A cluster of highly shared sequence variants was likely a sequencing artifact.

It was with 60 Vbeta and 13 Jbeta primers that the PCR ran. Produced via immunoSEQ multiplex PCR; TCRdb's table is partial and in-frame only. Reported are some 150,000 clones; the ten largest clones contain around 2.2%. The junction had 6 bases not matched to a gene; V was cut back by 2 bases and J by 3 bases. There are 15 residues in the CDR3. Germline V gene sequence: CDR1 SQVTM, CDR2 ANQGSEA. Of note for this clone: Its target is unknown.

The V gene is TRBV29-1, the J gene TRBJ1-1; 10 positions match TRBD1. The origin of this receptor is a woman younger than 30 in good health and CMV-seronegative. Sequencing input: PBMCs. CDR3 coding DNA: TGCAGCGTTGAAACACCGGGACAGGGGTACACTGAAGCTTTCTTT. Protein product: CSVETPGQGYTEAFF.